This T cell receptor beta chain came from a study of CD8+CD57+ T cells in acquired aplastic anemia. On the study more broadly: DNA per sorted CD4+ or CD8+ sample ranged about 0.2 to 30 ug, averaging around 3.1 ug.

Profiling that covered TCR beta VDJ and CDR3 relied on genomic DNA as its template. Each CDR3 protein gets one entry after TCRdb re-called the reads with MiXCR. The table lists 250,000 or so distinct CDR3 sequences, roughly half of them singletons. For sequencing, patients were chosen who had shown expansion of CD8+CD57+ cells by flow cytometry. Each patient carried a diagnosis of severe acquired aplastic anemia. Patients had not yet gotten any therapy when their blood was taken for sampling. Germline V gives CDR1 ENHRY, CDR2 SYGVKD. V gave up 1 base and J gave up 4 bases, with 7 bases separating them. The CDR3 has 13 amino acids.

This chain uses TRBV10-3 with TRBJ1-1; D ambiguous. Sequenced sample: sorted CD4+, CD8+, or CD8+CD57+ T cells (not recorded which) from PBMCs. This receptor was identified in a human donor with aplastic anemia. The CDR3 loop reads CAISELLGTEAFF. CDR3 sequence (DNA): TGTGCCATCAGTGAGTTACTCGGCACTGAAGCTTTCTTT.